This T cell receptor beta chain was identified during a study of technical replicates of blood from a few donors (dated by TCRdb to 2016 to 2017). Worth noting for this clone: The specificity of this receptor is unknown. Per-nucleotide qualities are absent, and no much larger clonotype sits a single base away.

Library method: the immunoSEQ multiplex PCR assay. The clones in this table, taken by TCRdb from immuneACCESS, are in-frame only. Not every clone is retained; where verified, under half of the shortfall comes from an unresolved V gene, and the cause of the rest is unknown. Across this sample there are 80,000 or so clones, with about 95% seen only once. The ten top clones hold 0.35% to 0.45% of the sample. Sequences MNHEY (CDR1) and SVGAGI (CDR2) are obtained from the germline V gene. V has 3 bases trimmed and J has 6 bases trimmed; junction bases matching no gene number 6. Counted from cysteine to phenylalanine, this CDR3 has 14 amino acids. Only the CDR3 region is kept as DNA, spanning 42 bases read in frame from base 1.

The sequenced sample consisted of T cells isolated from PBMCs. Here the chain combines TRBV6-5 and TRBJ2-7; 9 junctional bases match TRBD1. This receptor was obtained from a human donor in good health. The DNA sequence is TGTGCCAGCAGTTATACAGGGGGCAATCGCGAGCAGTACTTC. This yields the protein CASSYTGGNREQYF.